The clone carrying this T cell receptor (beta chain) came up a few times. These data originate in a study of cytomegalovirus exposure and HLA in healthy donors. PCR amplification relied on 60 Vbeta primers (plus 13 Jbeta primers). Here immunoSEQ multiplex PCR was the method, and the copy in TCRdb shows in-frame clones only, minus some. This sample has approximately 150,000 clones, with just under 65% found just once. CDR1 is KGHSH and CDR2 is LQKENI in the germline V gene. Trimming stripped 5 bases from V and 4 bases from J, with 17 bases between. The CDR3 has 15 amino acids. The rearrangement joins TRBV18 to TRBJ2-5; no reliable D call. Sequenced material: PBMCs. The receptor comes from an older woman in good health and CMV-seropositive. As DNA, the CDR3 is TGTGCCAGCTCAACTCGAGAGTCCAAGTTAGAGACCCAGTACTTC. This translates into CASSTRESKLETQYF.